This T cell receptor beta chain is drawn from a study of control samples from healthy donors and cancer patients. Data came from immunoSEQ multiplex PCR; TCRdb stores just in-frame clones and leaves some out. The table has 100,000 to 150,000 clones, 80% to 90% seen once. The CDR3 totals 14 residues. V lost 1 base to trimming and J lost 5 bases, with 9 bases between them. In germline, CDR1 is SEHNR, CDR2 FQNEAQ (reference sequence). This clone has just a few counts. The sequence derives from a man aged 40-49 years in good health. This chain connects TRBV7-9 to TRBJ2-1; no clear D. The sample consisted of blood. CDR3 loop: CASSLVGRNNEQFF. CDR3 coding DNA: TGTGCCAGCAGCTTAGTTGGCCGGAACAATGAGCAGTTCTTC.